This entry lists 21 T cell receptor beta chains sequenced from one sample in a study of human thymus T cells. Measured with immunoSEQ multiplex PCR; TCRdb has only the in-frame clones, and not every one. The sample has 46,000 or so clones; 95% are singletons. Sequences were obtained from blood. The receptor source for this set is a girl under two years old with a congenital heart defect but otherwise immunologically healthy.

The rearrangement uses TRBV5-5 and TRBJ1-2; the D gene is possibly TRBD1 (5 bases). Germline-derived CDR1 and CDR2 are SGHKS and YYEKEE (reference sequence). This CDR3 contains 13 residues. V was shortened by 2 bases and J by 4 bases, with 9 bases between the two germline ends. The CDR3 nucleotides are TGTGCCAGCAGCTTTACAGGAGGCTATGGCTACACCTTC. Translation gives CASSFTGGYGYTF.

This clone was observed a handful of times. V usage is TRBV6-5 and J usage is TRBJ1-1; D remains unclear. Germline values: CDR1 MNHEY, CDR2 SVGAGI. The CDR3 extends over 12 amino acids. The V end lost 6 bases, the J end lost 3 bases, and 8 bases lay between the germline ends. The CDR3 region has the DNA TGTGCCAGCAGGGGTTGGGACACTGAAGCTTTCTTT. Its protein is CASRGWDTEAFF.

This clone was detected only once. The chain carries TRBV4-3 and TRBJ1-1, with 9 bases lining up with TRBD1. V lost 2 bases and J lost 4; bases outside the gene matches: 5. The CDR3 covers 15 residues. CDR1 is LGHNA and CDR2 is YSLEER in the germline V gene. The CDR3 protein is CASSQTGGGRTEAFF. In nucleotides, the CDR3 is TGCGCCAGCAGCCAAACAGGGGGCGGTCGCACTGAAGCTTTCTTT.

The V gene is TRBV19, the J gene TRBJ1-2, with D uncertain. V lost 7 bases and J 4 bases, leaving 19 bases between the germline ends. The CDR3 sequence is 15 residues long. Germline CDR1 LNHDA, CDR2 SQIVND (reference sequence). CDR3: CASNPGKFGIYGYTF. The CDR3 DNA is TGTGCCAGTAACCCGGGGAAGTTTGGTATCTATGGCTACACCTTC.

V usage is TRBV4-1 and J usage is TRBJ2-7, with D tentatively TRBD1 (5 bases). The J call is uncertain, as TRBJ2-1 better fits the DNA end. Germline V gene lookup returns CDR1 MGHRA and CDR2 YSYEKL. CDR3 size: 15 residues. This CDR3 is CASSRHTLRANEQFF. CDR3 nucleotides: TGCGCCAGCAGCCGCCACACCCTCAGGGCAAATGAGCAGTTCTTC.

V is TRBV7-2 and J is TRBJ2-7, with 7 bases fitting TRBD2. Germline CDR1 SGHTA, CDR2 FQGNSA. CDR3 size: 13 residues. V gave up 4 bases and J gave up 4 bases; unmatched junction bases: 4. CDR3 residues: CASSSKAGYEQYF. CDR3 nucleotides: TGTGCCAGCAGCTCCAAAGCGGGGTACGAGCAGTACTTC.

This clone was found once. In DNA form, the CDR3 reads TGTGCCAGCAGGCCCGGGACAAAGAAGTCCTACGAGCAGTACTTC. This encodes CASRPGTKKSYEQYF. This rearrangement joins TRBV6-5 to TRBJ2-7; possible D gene TRBD1, 6 bases. Per germline, CDR1 MNHEY and CDR2 SVGAGI. The CDR3 loop spans 15 amino acids. Trimming took off 6 bases at V and 1 base at J, with 16 bases between the two ends.

Written as DNA, the CDR3 is TGTGCCAGCAGACCGGACAGGGGGCTGGGCACCGGGGAGCTGTTTTTT. Protein product: CASRPDRGLGTGELFF. The chain is built from TRBV6-6 and TRBJ2-2; 11 bases fit TRBD1. The V and J ends lost 6 bases and 4 bases, in that order; junction bases with no gene match: 7. CDR1 is MNHNY and CDR2 is SVGAGI in the germline V gene (reference sequence). The CDR3 has 16 amino acids.

V and J are TRBV7-2 and TRBJ2-5; D unresolved. The J call is uncertain, as TRBJ2-7 better fits the DNA end. The CDR3 has 13 residues. CDR1 and CDR2 (germline): SGHTA, FQGNSA. For the CDR3, the DNA is TGTGCCAGCAGCTTATATGGATACCACGAGCAGTACTTC. This sequence encodes CASSLYGYHEQYF.

This sequence joins TRBV27 and TRBJ2-6, with no clear D. CDR3 length: 18 amino acids. CDR1 and CDR2 from the germline V gene are MNHEY and SMNVEV (reference sequence). V shed 2 bases and J shed 1 base, with 15 bases lying between them. DNA for the CDR3: TGTGCCAGCAGTTTAAAAAGGACCGCAACTTCTGGGGCCAACGTCCTGACTTTC. Residues: CASSLKRTATSGANVLTF.

In this sample, this clone turned up a few times. The chain combines TRBV7-3 with TRBJ1-1; unclear D gene. Germline V gene data show CDR1 as SGHTA and CDR2 as FQGTGA. Between the trimmed V and J ends, which lost 5 bases and 1 base, there was a span of 8 bases. The CDR3 contains 13 residues. CDR3 sequence (DNA): TGTGCCAGCAGCCTACGGCAGAACACTGAAGCTTTCTTT. Translating gives CASSLRQNTEAFF. The variable domain in full, completed from reference TRBV7-3 and TRBJ1-1, reads GAGVSQTPSNKVTEKGKYVELRCDPISGHTALYWYRQSLGQGPEFLIYFQGTGAADDSGLPNDRFFAVRPEGSVSTLKIQRTERGDSAVYLCASSLRQNTEAFFGQGTRLTVV.

The chain has TRBV9 and TRBJ2-2; D perhaps matches TRBD1 (5 bases). The germline V gene has CDR1 SGDLS and CDR2 YYNGEE. V gave up 4 bases and J gave up 7 bases, with 17 bases separating them. The CDR3 is made up of 15 amino acids. CDR3 nucleotides: TGTGCCAGCAGCCCCCTCCGGGCCAGGGTCGGGGAGCTGTTTTTT. Translation gives CASSPLRARVGELFF.

This chain's CDR3 is CASSQAGTYEQYF. In DNA, the CDR3 is TGTGCCAGCAGTCAGGCGGGTACCTACGAGCAGTACTTC. The chain joins TRBV6-5 to TRBJ2-5, with D tentatively TRBD2 (5 bases). The J call may be incorrect, as the DNA end agrees better with TRBJ2-7. The CDR3 runs 13 residues. CDR1 MNHEY and CDR2 SVGAGI come from the germline V gene.

The CDR3 sequence is CASSARTGTGNQPQHF. The CDR3 coding sequence is TGTGCCAGCAGCGCACGAACAGGGACGGGCAATCAGCCCCAGCATTTT. The chain has TRBV2 and TRBJ1-5, with D maybe TRBD1 (6 bases). The CDR3 sequence is 16 residues long. Trimming removed 6 bases from V and 2 bases from J, with 17 bases in between. Per germline, CDR1 SNHLY and CDR2 FYNNEI.

The CDR3 nucleotides read TGTGCCAGCAGCGCGGGACTAGCGGTATACAATGAGCAGTTCTTC. As protein: CASSAGLAVYNEQFF. This chain connects TRBV6-4 to TRBJ2-1; 11 nucleotides agree with TRBD2. Germline trimming cut 6 bases from V and 4 bases from J; bases unmatched to any gene: 5. This CDR3 is built from 15 residues. Per the germline V gene, CDR1 is MRHNA and CDR2 is SNTAGT.

This clone has only one observation. The rearrangement uses TRBV10-3 and TRBJ2-1, with D possibly matching TRBD2 (6 bases). Germline assignment: CDR1 ENHRY and CDR2 SYGVKD. Trimming pared 5 bases from V and 3 bases from J, leaving 17 bases between. The CDR3 has 16 residues. CDR3: CAISTSLTGVYNEQFF. CDR3 bases: TGTGCCATCAGTACCTCGTTGACGGGAGTCTACAATGAGCAGTTCTTC.

The rearrangement uses TRBV13 and TRBJ2-5, with 15 bases that match TRBD2. CDR1 and CDR2 (germline): PRHDT, FYEKMQ (reference sequence). V dropped 5 bases and J dropped 5; count of bases not matched to a gene: 6. The CDR3 covers 16 residues. CDR3 loop: CASSPGLAGGRETQYF. CDR3 bases: TGTGCCAGCAGCCCGGGACTAGCGGGAGGCCGGGAGACCCAGTACTTC.

The rearrangement joins TRBV10-1 to TRBJ2-1, with D maybe TRBD2 (5 bases). V was clipped by 2 bases and J by 9 bases, with 11 bases between them. Germline CDR1 and CDR2: WNHNN and SYGVQD (reference sequence). This CDR3 spans 13 amino acids. CDR3 in DNA: TGCGCCAGCAGTGAGCCAAAGAGGGCTGAGCAGTTCTTC. Amino acids: CASSEPKRAEQFF.

This clone was detected only once. The V call is TRBV27, the J call TRBJ1-4; 9 nucleotides agree with TRBD1. V was clipped by 5 bases and J by 8 bases; unmatched bases: 15. The CDR3 is 17 residues long. The germline gives CDR1 MNHEY, CDR2 SMNVEV (reference sequence). The CDR3 DNA reads as TGTGCCAGCAGTCCAGGGACAGGGAGGGCTCGCGGCGAAAAACTGTTTTTT. Its translation is CASSPGTGRARGEKLFF.

V usage is TRBV14 and J usage is TRBJ2-5, with 7 bases matching TRBD1. Germline-derived CDR1 and CDR2 are SGHDN and FVKESK. CDR3 length: 16 residues. V trimming: 4 bases; J trimming: 2 bases; junction bases outside the gene matches: 10. CDR3 amino acids: CASSRRQGSRQETQYF. CDR3 DNA sequence: TGTGCCAGCAGCCGTAGACAGGGTTCTCGACAAGAGACCCAGTACTTC.

The V and J genes are TRBV25-1 and TRBJ2-1, with a possible D match to TRBD2 (6 bases). Germline V gene sequence: CDR1 MGHDK, CDR2 SYGVNS. Trimming shortened V by 1 base and J by 5 bases, and 18 bases separated the two germline ends. The CDR3 covers 17 residues. The CDR3 loop is CASSESGRVGRNNEQFF. The CDR3 coding sequence is TGTGCCAGCAGTGAATCCGGAAGGGTGGGGAGGAACAATGAGCAGTTCTTC.